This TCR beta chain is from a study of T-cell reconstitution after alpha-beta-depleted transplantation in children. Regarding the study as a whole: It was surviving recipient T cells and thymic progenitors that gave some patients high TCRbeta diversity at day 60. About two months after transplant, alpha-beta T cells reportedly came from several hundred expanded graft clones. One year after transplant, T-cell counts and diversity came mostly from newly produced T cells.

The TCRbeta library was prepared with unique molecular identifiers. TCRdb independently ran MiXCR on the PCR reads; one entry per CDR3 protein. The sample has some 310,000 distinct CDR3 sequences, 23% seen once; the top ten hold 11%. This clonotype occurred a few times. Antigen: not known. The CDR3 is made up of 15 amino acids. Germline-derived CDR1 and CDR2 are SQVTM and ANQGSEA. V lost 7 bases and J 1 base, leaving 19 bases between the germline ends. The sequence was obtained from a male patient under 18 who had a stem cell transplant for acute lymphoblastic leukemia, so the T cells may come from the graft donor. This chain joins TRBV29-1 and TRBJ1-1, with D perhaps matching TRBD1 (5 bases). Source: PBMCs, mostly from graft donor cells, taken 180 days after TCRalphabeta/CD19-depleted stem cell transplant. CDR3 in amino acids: CSARSKGQRNTEAFF. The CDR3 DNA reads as TGCAGCGCCCGAAGCAAGGGGCAAAGGAACACTGAAGCTTTCTTT.